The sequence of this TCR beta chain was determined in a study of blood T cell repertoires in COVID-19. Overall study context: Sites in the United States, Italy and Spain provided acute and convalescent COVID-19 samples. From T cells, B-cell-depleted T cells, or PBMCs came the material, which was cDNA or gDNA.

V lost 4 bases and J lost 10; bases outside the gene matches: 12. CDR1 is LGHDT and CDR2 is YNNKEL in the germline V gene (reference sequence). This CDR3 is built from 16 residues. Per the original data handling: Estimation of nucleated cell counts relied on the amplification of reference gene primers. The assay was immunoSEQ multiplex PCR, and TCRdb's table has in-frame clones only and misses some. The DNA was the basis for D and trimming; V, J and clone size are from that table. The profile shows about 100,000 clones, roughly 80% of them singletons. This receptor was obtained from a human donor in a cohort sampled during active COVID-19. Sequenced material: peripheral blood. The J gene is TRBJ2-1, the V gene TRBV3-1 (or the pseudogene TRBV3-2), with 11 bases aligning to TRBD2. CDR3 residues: CASSLSPGTSGPEQFF. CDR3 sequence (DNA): TGTGCCAGCAGCCTTTCCCCCGGGACTAGCGGTCCCGAGCAGTTCTTC.